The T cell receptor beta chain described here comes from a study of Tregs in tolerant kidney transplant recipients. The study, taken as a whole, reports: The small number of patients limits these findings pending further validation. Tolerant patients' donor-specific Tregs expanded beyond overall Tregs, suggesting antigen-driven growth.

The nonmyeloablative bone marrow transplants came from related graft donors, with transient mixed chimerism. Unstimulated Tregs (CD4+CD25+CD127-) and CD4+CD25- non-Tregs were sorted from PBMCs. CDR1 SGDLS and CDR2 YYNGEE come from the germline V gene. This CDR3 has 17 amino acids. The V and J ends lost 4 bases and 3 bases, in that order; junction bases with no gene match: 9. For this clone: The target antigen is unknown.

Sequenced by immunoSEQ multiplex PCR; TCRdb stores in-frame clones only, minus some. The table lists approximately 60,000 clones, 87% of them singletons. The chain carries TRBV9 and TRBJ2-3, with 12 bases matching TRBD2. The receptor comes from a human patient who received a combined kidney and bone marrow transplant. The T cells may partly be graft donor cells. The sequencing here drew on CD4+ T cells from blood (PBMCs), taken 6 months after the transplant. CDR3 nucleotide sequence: TGTGCCAGCAGCAAAAGACTAGCGGGAGTCGGGACAGATACGCAGTATTTT. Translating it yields CASSKRLAGVGTDTQYF.